The 16 T cell receptor beta chains given below trace back to one sample, sequenced in a study of identical twins (dated by TCRdb to the mid-2010s). The library came from 5' RACE. TCRdb names Illumina HiSeq 2000 as the instrument used. TCRdb trimmed the raw reads at Q25, called clones with MiXCR and kept productive beta chains. Under each unique CDR3 protein, matching rows form one entry showing the most common genes and DNA. Here the sample has approximately 700,000 distinct CDR3 sequences; 15% to 20% occur a single time. The ten largest make up around 13% of the sample. These records were also assigned to another study, of T cells expressing NK-cell markers.

The specimen sequenced was PBMCs. Every receptor here comes from a woman aged 18-30 years in good health.

The CDR3 region is CASSLRQGSSGANVLTF. CDR3 DNA: TGCGCCAGCAGCCTGAGGCAGGGTAGCTCTGGGGCCAACGTCCTGACTTTC. The V gene is TRBV5-1, the J gene TRBJ2-6; tentative D call: TRBD1 (5 bases). The CDR3 runs to 17 residues. In germline, CDR1 is SGHRS, CDR2 YFSETQ. V dropped 4 bases and J dropped 0 bases, with 14 bases sitting between them. Together with reference TRBV5-1 and TRBJ2-6, the CDR3 gives the full variable domain: KAGVTQTPRYLIKTRGQQVTLSCSPISGHRSVSWYQQTPGQGLQFLFEYFSETQRNKGNFPGRFSGRQFSNSRSEMNVSTLELGDSALYLCASSLRQGSSGANVLTFGAGSRLTVL.

The rearrangement joins TRBV20-1 to TRBJ2-1; 9 bases fit TRBD2. V lost 1 base and J lost 5; bases outside the gene matches: 12. In germline, CDR1 is DFQATT, CDR2 SNEGSKA (reference sequence). There are 17 residues in the CDR3. DNA of the CDR3: TGCAGTGCTAGAGTAGATGGGCGGGGGGGAGTTAACAATGAGCAGTTCTTC. As protein: CSARVDGRGGVNNEQFF.

The J gene is TRBJ2-3, the V gene TRBV12-3 or TRBV12-4; D might be TRBD1 or TRBD2, each matching 5 bases. Trimming removed 5 bases from V and 1 base from J, with 13 bases in between. The CDR3 is 15 amino acids. The CDR3 is CASSPLGVGTDTQYF. CDR3 DNA: TGTGCCAGCAGTCCGCTGGGGGTCGGCACAGATACGCAGTATTTT.

The chain joins TRBV10-3 to TRBJ1-3; possible D gene TRBD1, 5 bases. The V gene lost 8 bases and the J gene lost 2 bases, with 13 bases spanning the gap. The CDR3 loop spans 14 amino acids. Germline V lookup: CDR1 ENHRY, CDR2 SYGVKD. CDR3 protein: CAIGTGGTGNTIYF. DNA for the CDR3: TGTGCCATCGGAACCGGGGGTACTGGAAACACCATATATTTT.

This chain connects TRBV12-3 or TRBV12-4 to TRBJ2-1, with D possibly TRBD2 on 5 matching bases. The ends were cut back, 1 base at V and 7 bases at J, with 11 bases in the middle. This CDR3 is 14 amino acids long. CDR3 sequence: CASSLVLARNEQFF. The CDR3 DNA reads TGTGCCAGCAGTTTAGTTCTAGCCAGGAATGAGCAGTTCTTC.

This clonotype was seen repeatedly, ten times or more. V is TRBV5-6 and J is TRBJ2-1, with D maybe TRBD1 (6 bases). CDR3 length: 13 residues. Trimming left V 4 bases short and J 4 bases short, with 9 bases between. Germline lookup yields CDR1 SGHDT and CDR2 YYEEEE. The CDR3 region has the DNA TGTGCCAGCAGCGGGACACTTTACAATGAGCAGTTCTTC. Amino acids: CASSGTLYNEQFF.

The chain combines TRBV7-3 with TRBJ2-2, with TRBD2 matching over 9 bases. Per the germline V gene, CDR1 is SGHTA and CDR2 is FQGTGA. The ends lost 5 bases at V and 6 bases at J; junction bases unmatched: 7. This CDR3 is 15 amino acids long. The DNA of the CDR3 is TGTGCCAGCAGCCGCATGGCGGGGGGGCCCGGGGAGCTGTTTTTT. Protein: CASSRMAGGPGELFF.

The chain recombines TRBV6-2 or TRBV6-3 with TRBJ2-1, with D possibly matching TRBD2 (6 bases). Per germline, CDR1 MNHEY and CDR2 SVGEGT. The CDR3 is 17 amino acids. The germline V and J ends were trimmed by 2 bases and 5 bases, with 19 bases remaining between them. CDR3 nucleotides: TGTGCCAGCAGTTACCGTGTTATCCGTGGCGGGAACAATGAGCAGTTCTTC. As protein: CASSYRVIRGGNNEQFF.

This chain links TRBV29-1 with TRBJ2-3, with 10 bases identical to TRBD2. Germline V lookup: CDR1 SQVTM, CDR2 ANQGSEA. The CDR3 consists of 15 residues. V gave up 1 base and J gave up 4 bases; unmatched junction bases: 5. The CDR3 sequence: CSVEGLAGNADTQYF. As DNA, the CDR3 is TGCAGCGTTGAAGGACTAGCGGGTAACGCAGATACGCAGTATTTT.

The sample holds a few counts of this clonotype. The chain carries TRBV5-1 and TRBJ2-7, with TRBD1 matching 7 bases. Per the germline V gene, CDR1 is SGHRS and CDR2 is YFSETQ. The ends lost 5 bases at V and 5 bases at J; junction bases unmatched: 10. The CDR3 sequence is 14 residues long. CDR3 coding DNA: TGCGCCAGCAGGCCCGGCGGGCAGGGGGACGAGCAGTACTTC. Its protein product is CASRPGGQGDEQYF. Filled out from reference TRBV5-1 and TRBJ2-7, the complete variable domain reads KAGVTQTPRYLIKTRGQQVTLSCSPISGHRSVSWYQQTPGQGLQFLFEYFSETQRNKGNFPGRFSGRQFSNSRSEMNVSTLELGDSALYLCASRPGGQGDEQYFGPGTRLTVT.

This clonotype was seen more than once but under ten times. The chain combines TRBV5-1 with TRBJ1-6; D uncertain. Germline CDR1 is SGHRS and CDR2 is YFSETQ. The CDR3 runs 15 residues. V was trimmed by 4 bases and J by 9 bases, leaving 17 bases between them. CDR3 sequence reads: CASSRLETPSSPLHF. CDR3 coding DNA: TGCGCCAGCAGCCGCCTCGAGACCCCATCTTCACCCCTCCACTTT.

V is TRBV6-5 and J is TRBJ2-3; D remains ambiguous. The CDR3 runs to 15 residues. Trimming removed 0 bases at V and 1 base at J, with 8 bases between. Germline values: CDR1 MNHEY, CDR2 SVGAGI. CDR3 region: CASSYSYTRTDTQYF. The CDR3, as DNA: TGTGCCAGCAGTTACTCATATACTCGCACAGATACGCAGTATTTT.

This chain uses TRBV5-6 with TRBJ2-1; D is undetermined. The V end lost 1 base, the J end lost 6 bases, and 17 bases lay between the germline ends. Germline CDR1 and CDR2: SGHDT and YYEEEE. The CDR3 loop spans 16 amino acids. The chain's CDR3 is CASSLKRSLLGNEQFF. The CDR3 DNA reads TGTGCCAGCAGCTTGAAGAGGTCGCTTCTAGGCAATGAGCAGTTCTTC.

This clonotype was observed a few times. The rearrangement joins TRBV7-6 to TRBJ1-3; TRBD1 aligns across 8 bases. Germline V gene sequence: CDR1 SGHVS, CDR2 FNYEAQ. Losses at the gene ends were 3 bases for V and 2 bases for J; bases not matched to a gene: 9. The CDR3 is made up of 17 amino acids. CDR3 nucleotide sequence: TGTGCCAGCAGCTTCTCCAGGGGGCGAACGACTGGAAACACCATATATTTT. Residues: CASSFSRGRTTGNTIYF.

This chain joins TRBV2 and TRBJ1-1; D may be TRBD1 (5 bases). CDR1 and CDR2 from the germline V gene are SNHLY and FYNNEI. This CDR3 region has 14 residues. Trimming took off 6 bases at V and 6 bases at J, with 17 bases between the two ends. CDR3 loop: CASSATGDGAEAFF. CDR3 DNA sequence: TGTGCCAGCAGCGCAACAGGAGACGGGGCTGAAGCTTTCTTT.

This clonotype was seen a handful of times. The chain links TRBV4-3 to TRBJ2-3; 7 bases are shared with TRBD2. This CDR3 is built from 16 residues. After removal of 1 base from V and 3 bases from J, the junction contained 7 bases not matched to a gene. Germline V CDR1 and CDR2: LGHNA, YSLEER. CDR3 amino acids: CASSQGGRAGTDTQYF. In DNA form, the CDR3 reads TGCGCCAGCAGCCAAGGAGGGAGGGCCGGAACAGATACGCAGTATTTT.